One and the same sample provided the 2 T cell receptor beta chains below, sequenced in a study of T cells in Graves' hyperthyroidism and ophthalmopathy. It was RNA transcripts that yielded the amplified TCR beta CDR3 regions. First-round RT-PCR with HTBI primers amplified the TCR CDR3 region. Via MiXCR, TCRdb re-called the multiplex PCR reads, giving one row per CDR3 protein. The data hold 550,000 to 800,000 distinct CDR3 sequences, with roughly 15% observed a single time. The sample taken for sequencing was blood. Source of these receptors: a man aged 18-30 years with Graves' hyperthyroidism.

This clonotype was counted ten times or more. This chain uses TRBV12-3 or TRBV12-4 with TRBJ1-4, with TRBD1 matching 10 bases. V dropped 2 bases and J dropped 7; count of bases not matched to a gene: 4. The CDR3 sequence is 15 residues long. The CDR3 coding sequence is TGTGCCAGCAGTTTATCCCGGGACAGGGGTGAAAAACTGTTTTTT. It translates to CASSLSRDRGEKLFF.

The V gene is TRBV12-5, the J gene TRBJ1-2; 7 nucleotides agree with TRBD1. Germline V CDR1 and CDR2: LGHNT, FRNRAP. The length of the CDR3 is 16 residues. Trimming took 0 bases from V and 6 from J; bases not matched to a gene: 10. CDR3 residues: CASGLVLRQGLDGYTF. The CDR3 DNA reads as TGTGCTAGTGGTTTGGTACTTCGACAGGGCTTGGATGGCTACACCTTC.